Shown below are 31 T cell receptor beta chains from a single sample sequenced in a study of regulatory T cells in long-lasting Graves disease. Time point specified: persistent/refractory GD, antithyroid drugs over 5 years with positive TRAb. The TCR library was made from RNA that had been extracted from PBMCs in TRIzol. With iRepertoire HTBI primers and Arm-PCR of CDR3 regions, TCR beta libraries were built. TCRdb analysed the multiplex PCR reads with MiXCR anew, one entry per CDR3 protein. The sample records a few hundred thousand distinct CDR3 sequences, roughly a quarter being singletons. The starting material was peripheral blood mononuclear cells (PBMCs), obtained when the disease was refractory, from a patient treated with antithyroid drugs. These TCRs come from a female donor with Graves disease.

This chain connects TRBV7-3 to TRBJ2-1; 9 bases match TRBD2. J gave up 5 bases and V 0 bases, and 5 bases lay outside the gene matches. CDR1 is SGHTA and CDR2 is FQGTGA in the germline V gene. The CDR3 has 16 residues. The CDR3 is CASSLTAGGINNEQFF. CDR3 coding DNA: TGTGCCAGCAGCTTAACGGCGGGAGGGATTAACAATGAGCAGTTCTTC. The variable domain in full, completed from reference TRBV7-3 and TRBJ2-1, reads GAGVSQTPSNKVTEKGKYVELRCDPISGHTALYWYRQSLGQGPEFLIYFQGTGAADDSGLPNDRFFAVRPEGSVSTLKIQRTERGDSAVYLCASSLTAGGINNEQFFGPGTRLTVL.

V usage is TRBV15 and J usage is TRBJ2-7; 9 bases match TRBD1. CDR1 is LNHNV and CDR2 is YYDKDF in the germline V gene (reference sequence). After removal of 4 bases from V and 5 bases from J, the junction contained 6 bases not matched to a gene. This CDR3 contains 14 residues. The CDR3 sequence: CATSIGQGLNEQYF. The CDR3 bases are TGTGCCACCAGCATCGGACAGGGGTTAAACGAGCAGTACTTC.

V is TRBV4-2 and J is TRBJ2-1; 8 bases line up with TRBD2. Germline loops: CDR1 LGHNA, CDR2 YNFKEQ. CDR3 length equals 16 residues. The V and J ends lost 0 bases and 5 bases, in that order; junction bases with no gene match: 6. The CDR3 DNA reads as TGTGCCAGCAGCCAAGAACCCGTACTAGCGGACAATGAGCAGTTCTTC. Translation: CASSQEPVLADNEQFF.

The chain is built from TRBV6-2 or TRBV6-3 and TRBJ2-7; possibly TRBD2 for D (5 bases). CDR1 and CDR2 from the germline V gene are MNHEY and SVGEGT. Trimming pared 6 bases from V and 5 bases from J, leaving 20 bases between. This CDR3 has 15 amino acids. CDR3 coding DNA: TGTGCCAGCAGCCACCTAGTCGGAGGTTCGAACGAGCAGTACTTC. Its translation is CASSHLVGGSNEQYF.

This clonotype was observed a handful of times. V and J are TRBV28 and TRBJ1-2; possibly TRBD1 for D (6 bases). This CDR3 has 13 amino acids. V was pared by 7 bases and J by 7 bases, with 16 bases between. Looked up from germline, CDR1 is MDHEN and CDR2 is SYDVKM. As DNA, the CDR3 is TGTGCCAGCACCCGAAACAGGGAAGGTGGCTACACCTTC. It is translated as CASTRNREGGYTF.

At least ten counts were recorded for this clonotype. The gene calls are TRBV3-1 and TRBJ1-2; no firm D call. V lost 0 bases, J lost 5 bases, and 10 bases lay in between. The germline V gene has CDR1 LGHDT and CDR2 YNNKEL (reference sequence). This CDR3 region has 14 residues. CDR3 sequence reads: CASSQDVLGYGYTF. The CDR3 coding sequence is TGTGCCAGCAGCCAAGATGTATTGGGTTATGGCTACACCTTC.

V gene TRBV4-3 combines with J gene TRBJ1-4, with D unresolved. This CDR3 region has 15 residues. Per the germline V gene, CDR1 is LGHNA and CDR2 is YSLEER. V dropped 0 bases and J dropped 5 bases, with 10 bases sitting between them. The CDR3 DNA is TGCGCCAGCAGCCAAGAGTCCAGGCGGAATGAAAAACTGTTTTTT. It specifies CASSQESRRNEKLFF.

This clonotype was recorded many times. The chain employs TRBV6-1 and TRBJ1-1; 9 positions match TRBD1. J was trimmed by 0 bases and V by 6 bases; bases with no gene match: 5. The CDR3 has 15 residues. CDR1 MNHNS and CDR2 SASEGT come from the germline V gene. The CDR3 here is CASRLDRGMNTEAFF. CDR3 bases: TGTGCCAGCAGATTGGACAGGGGTATGAACACTGAAGCTTTCTTT.

V and J are TRBV2 and TRBJ2-1, with D possibly matching TRBD1 (5 bases). The CDR3 contains 12 residues. Germline lookup yields CDR1 SNHLY and CDR2 FYNNEI. Trimming took 9 bases from V and 3 from J, leaving 9 bases between them. The CDR3 is CARGRGYNEQFF. DNA of the CDR3: TGTGCCAGGGGAAGGGGCTACAATGAGCAGTTCTTC.

V usage is TRBV2 and J usage is TRBJ1-1; a weak D match, TRBD1 (6 bases). Germline lookup yields CDR1 SNHLY and CDR2 FYNNEI. The CDR3 runs to 15 residues. V lost 7 bases and J 2 bases, leaving 17 bases between the germline ends. For the CDR3, the DNA is TGTGCCAGCACACAGGGATTTAGCACAAACACTGAAGCTTTCTTT. Residues: CASTQGFSTNTEAFF.

V usage is TRBV28 and J usage is TRBJ1-1; 9 nucleotides match TRBD1. The CDR3 has 14 amino acids. Germline CDR1 and CDR2: MDHEN and SYDVKM. Unmatched junction bases numbered 7, after V lost 7 bases and J lost 4 bases. The CDR3 spells CASKEPTGGTEAFF. As DNA, the CDR3 is TGTGCCAGCAAAGAACCGACAGGGGGCACTGAAGCTTTCTTT.

J is TRBJ1-3 and V is TRBV7-2; D not resolved. This CDR3 contains 15 residues. Trimming took 1 base from V and 2 from J, leaving 9 bases between them. From germline, CDR1 is SGHTA and CDR2 FQGNSA. The CDR3 coding sequence is TGTGCCAGCAGCTTAGATTCCGGGCCTGGAAACACCATATATTTT. Amino acids: CASSLDSGPGNTIYF. Filled out from reference TRBV7-2 and TRBJ1-3, the complete variable domain reads GAGVSQSPSNKVTEKGKDVELRCDPISGHTALYWYRQSLGQGLEFLIYFQGNSAPDKSGLPSDRFSAERTGGSVSTLTIQRTQQEDSAVYLCASSLDSGPGNTIYFGEGSWLTVV.

On this clonotype: The missing conserved phenylalanine or tryptophan at the end of this CDR3 makes a read error likely. The chain has TRBV20-1 and TRBJ2-5; D not resolved. Germline V gene sequence: CDR1 DFQATT, CDR2 SNEGSKA (reference sequence). There are 12 residues in the CDR3. V lost 3 bases and J 4 bases, leaving 9 bases between the germline ends. CDR3 sequence (DNA): TGCAGTGCTAGCTCAGGTCCAGAGACCCAGTACCTC. Encoded protein: CSASSGPETQYL.

This chain links TRBV11-2 with TRBJ1-4; D may be TRBD1 (6 bases). V lost 5 bases and J 6 bases, leaving 16 bases between the germline ends. This CDR3 comprises 15 residues. Looked up from germline, CDR1 is SGHAT and CDR2 is FQNNGV. CDR3 amino acids: CASSQSGGRDEKLFF. The CDR3 nucleotides read TGTGCCAGCAGCCAATCCGGGGGCCGCGATGAAAAACTGTTTTTT. Full variable domain (rest looked up from reference TRBV11-2 and TRBJ1-4): EAGVAQSPRYKIIEKRQSVAFWCNPISGHATLYWYQQILGQGPKLLIQFQNNGVVDDSQLPKDRFSAERLKGVDSTLKIQPAKLEDSAVYLCASSQSGGRDEKLFFGSGTQLSVL.

In its sample, this clonotype was seen many times. V is TRBV6-5 and J is TRBJ1-1; D unclear. The CDR3 covers 13 residues. With 2 bases removed from V and 0 bases from J, the gap between germline ends came to 4 bases. Germline CDR1 reads MNHEY; CDR2 reads SVGAGI. CDR3 DNA sequence: TGTGCCAGCAGTTACCAGCTGAACACTGAAGCTTTCTTT. This sequence encodes CASSYQLNTEAFF.

This chain uses TRBV6-1 with TRBJ2-7; 12 bases are a match to TRBD2. J lost 3 bases, V lost 6 bases, and 6 bases had no gene match. Germline V gives CDR1 MNHNS, CDR2 SASEGT. The CDR3 extends over 15 amino acids. CDR3: CASRAGTSGFYEQYF. As DNA, the CDR3 is TGTGCCAGCAGAGCAGGGACTAGCGGGTTCTACGAGCAGTACTTC.

The chain combines TRBV4-1 with TRBJ2-7; TRBD2 agrees at 9 bases. Germline V gene sequence: CDR1 MGHRA, CDR2 YSYEKL. The CDR3 runs to 16 residues. J lost 5 bases, V lost 3 bases, and 11 bases had no gene match. The chain's CDR3 is CASSQLSGLASNEQYF. The CDR3 coding sequence is TGCGCCAGCAGCCAGCTGTCTGGACTAGCGAGTAACGAGCAGTACTTC.

The sample holds many counts of this clonotype. This chain links TRBV24-1 with TRBJ1-2; D is uncertain. The V gene's germline CDR1 is KGHDR and CDR2 SFDVKD. The CDR3 consists of 13 residues. CDR3 amino acids: CAPGNRTFYGYTF. DNA of the CDR3: TGTGCTCCTGGGAACAGAACCTTTTATGGCTACACCTTC.

The CDR3: CASSQTQGSRNSPLHF. The CDR3 DNA follows: TGTGCCAGCAGCCAGACACAGGGTTCACGGAATTCACCCCTCCACTTT. This chain uses TRBV9 with TRBJ1-6; perhaps TRBD1 as D (6 bases). The CDR3 extends over 16 amino acids. Per the germline V gene, CDR1 is SGDLS and CDR2 is YYNGEE. V gave up 4 bases and J gave up 7 bases, with 18 bases separating them.

The chain has TRBV4-1 and TRBJ1-5; a possible D gene is TRBD1 (5 bases). Trimming removed 3 bases at V and 1 base at J, with 13 bases between. The CDR3 runs 16 residues. Germline CDR1 MGHRA, CDR2 YSYEKL. CDR3 sequence: CASSQRAGQSNQPQHF. CDR3 nucleotide sequence: TGCGCCAGCAGCCAGCGAGCAGGGCAGAGCAATCAGCCCCAGCATTTT.

There are many counts of this clonotype. The rearrangement uses TRBV28 and TRBJ2-7; D might be TRBD1 or TRBD2, each matching 7 bases. Germline-derived CDR1 and CDR2 are MDHEN and SYDVKM. CDR3 length equals 14 residues. Trimming cost V 5 bases and J 2 bases, with 13 bases left between them. CDR3 amino acids: CASSLQGGAYEQYF. In DNA, the CDR3 is TGTGCCAGCAGTCTGCAGGGGGGGGCCTACGAGCAGTACTTC.

The V call is TRBV7-8, the J call TRBJ1-2; no clear D gene. With 5 bases removed from V and 6 bases from J, the gap between germline ends came to 19 bases. The CDR3 runs to 15 residues. From germline, CDR1 is SGHVS and CDR2 FQNEAQ. The CDR3 DNA sequence: TGTGCCAGCAGCCCCCGGTTTGAGGCTGGGGATGGCTACACCTTC. It is translated as CASSPRFEAGDGYTF.

A few counts support this clonotype. The chain links TRBV19 to TRBJ2-7; 7 bases line up with TRBD1. Germline V gene data show CDR1 as LNHDA and CDR2 as SQIVND (reference sequence). The CDR3 has 15 amino acids. V lost 7 bases, J lost 2 bases, and 11 bases stayed unmatched. CDR3 sequence (DNA): TGTGCCAGTAAACGGGGCGGAGACAGGGCCTACGAGCAGTACTTC. It specifies CASKRGGDRAYEQYF.

In its sample, this clonotype was seen a few times. J is TRBJ1-1 and V is TRBV29-1, with D perhaps TRBD1 (5 bases). V lost 1 base, J lost 8 bases, and 14 bases lay in between. This CDR3 spans 13 amino acids. Germline-derived CDR1 and CDR2 are SQVTM and ANQGSEA. The DNA for the CDR3 is TGCAGCGTTGAAGTTGAGACAGTCCCCGAAGCTTTCTTT. Translation gives CSVEVETVPEAFF.

The chain employs TRBV19 and TRBJ2-7; 7 nucleotides align to TRBD1. Trimming at V came to 3 bases and at J to 3 bases, leaving 5 bases not matched to a gene. CDR1 and CDR2 from the germline V gene are LNHDA and SQIVND (reference sequence). The CDR3 consists of 14 residues. The CDR3 reads CASSIRQGVYEQYF. The CDR3 bases are TGTGCCAGTAGTATTCGACAGGGAGTCTACGAGCAGTACTTC.

This clonotype was observed a few times. This chain links TRBV19 with TRBJ1-2; D unresolved. Germline V gene data show CDR1 as LNHDA and CDR2 as SQIVND (reference sequence). The V and J ends lost 1 base and 2 bases respectively, with 8 bases between them. This CDR3 has 14 residues. The CDR3 sequence: CASSIGWSNYGYTF. The CDR3 nucleotides read TGTGCCAGTAGTATAGGTTGGTCGAACTATGGCTACACCTTC.

The chain links TRBV7-2 to TRBJ2-1, with TRBD1 matching 10 bases. With 3 bases clipped from V and 3 bases from J, the junction kept 5 bases outside the gene matches. The length of the CDR3 is 16 residues. CDR1 and CDR2 from the germline V gene are SGHTA and FQGNSA. The chain's CDR3 is CASSFSGTGVYNEQFF. The CDR3 DNA sequence: TGTGCCAGCAGCTTTTCCGGGACAGGGGTCTACAATGAGCAGTTCTTC.

The chain carries TRBV4-3 and TRBJ1-1; no clear D gene. The V gene lost 4 bases and the J gene lost 3 bases, with 18 bases spanning the gap. Germline V gene sequence: CDR1 LGHNA, CDR2 YSLEER. CDR3 size: 16 residues. The CDR3 reads CASSRNPVHVDTEAFF. DNA of the CDR3: TGCGCCAGCAGCCGGAATCCGGTACACGTTGACACTGAAGCTTTCTTT.

The chain employs TRBV7-3 and TRBJ2-2; D is perhaps TRBD1 (5 bases). The CDR3 is 14 amino acids. V dropped 9 bases and J dropped 0 bases, with 11 bases sitting between them. Germline CDR1 SGHTA, CDR2 FQGTGA. The CDR3 is CASRQFPNTGELFF. The CDR3 DNA follows: TGTGCCAGTCGACAGTTTCCGAACACCGGGGAGCTGTTTTTT.

On this clonotype itself: A much larger clone lies one base from this, so it may be a read error. The V gene is TRBV2, the J gene TRBJ1-5, with unresolved D. Germline V lookup: CDR1 SNHLY, CDR2 FYNNEI. The CDR3 is made up of 15 amino acids. The DNA for the CDR3 is TGTGCCAGCAGTGACGACGCGCCTTCAAGTCAGCCCCTGCATTTT. Translation gives CASSDDAPSSQPLHF.

This clonotype was seen at least ten times. The rearrangement joins TRBV20-1 to TRBJ2-2; 9 bases are shared with TRBD1. CDR3 size: 18 residues. CDR1 and CDR2 from the germline V gene are DFQATT and SNEGSKA (reference sequence). V shed 0 bases and J 3 bases; nucleotides not matched to a gene: 11. The CDR3 sequence is CSARENRDRAMDTGELFF. The CDR3 DNA sequence: TGCAGTGCTAGAGAGAACCGGGACAGGGCAATGGACACCGGGGAGCTGTTTTTT.